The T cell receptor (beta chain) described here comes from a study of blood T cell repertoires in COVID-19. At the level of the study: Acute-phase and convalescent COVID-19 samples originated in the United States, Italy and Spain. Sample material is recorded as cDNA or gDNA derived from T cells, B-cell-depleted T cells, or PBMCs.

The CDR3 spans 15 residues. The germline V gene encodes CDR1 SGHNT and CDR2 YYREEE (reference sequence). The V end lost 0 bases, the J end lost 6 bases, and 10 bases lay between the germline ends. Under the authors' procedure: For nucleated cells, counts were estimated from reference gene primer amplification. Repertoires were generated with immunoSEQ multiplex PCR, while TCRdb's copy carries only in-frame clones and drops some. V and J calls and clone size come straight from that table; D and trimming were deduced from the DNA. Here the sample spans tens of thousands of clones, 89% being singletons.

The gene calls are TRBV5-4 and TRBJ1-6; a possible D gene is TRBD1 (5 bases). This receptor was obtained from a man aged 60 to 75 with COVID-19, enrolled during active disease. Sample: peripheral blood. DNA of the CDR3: TGTGCCAGCAGCTTGGGGCAGGGTCGTAATTCACCCCTCCACTTT. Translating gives CASSLGQGRNSPLHF.